The 2 T cell receptor beta chains reported below all come from one sample, sequenced in a study of Graves' ophthalmopathy and Graves' hyperthyroidism. Scientists amplified the TCR beta CDR3 regions from RNA transcripts. HTBI-primed RT-PCR formed the first round, and a multiplex PCR formed the second. TCRdb re-derived calls from the multiplex PCR reads in MiXCR, one entry per CDR3 protein. The sample has 200,000 to 250,000 distinct CDR3 sequences; about 46% are singletons. The material sequenced was peripheral blood. These receptor sequences come from an adult man with Graves' ophthalmopathy.

This chain uses TRBV13 with TRBJ2-5, with 7 nucleotides matching TRBD1. The CDR3 consists of 14 residues. V lost 10 bases, J lost 3 bases, and 11 bases stayed unmatched. Germline-derived CDR1 and CDR2 are PRHDT and FYEKMQ (reference sequence). CDR3 in DNA: TGTGCCACCCAGGCCCTTCAGGGGGAAGAGACCCAGTACTTC. Translation: CATQALQGEETQYF.

The rearrangement links TRBV7-8 to TRBJ2-7; the D is unclear. The V end lost 2 bases, the J end lost 5 bases, and 4 bases lay between the germline ends. CDR1 and CDR2 from the germline V gene are SGHVS and FQNEAQ. The CDR3 is 11 residues long. CDR3 nucleotide sequence: TGTGCCAGCAGCTTAAGTGACGAGCAGTACTTC. This sequence encodes CASSLSDEQYF.